This T cell receptor (beta chain) was captured by sequencing in a study of post-analysis software for immune sequencing data. About the study: Patients had relapsing-remitting, secondary progressive or progressive-relapsing multiple sclerosis; some lacked subtype. Points from the study as a whole: Samples made in the same batch grouped tightly together by F measure. Included in a set of about five TRBV segments more frequent in patients than controls were TRBV5-6, TRBV5-1 and TRBV20-1.

In its sample, this clonotype was seen a few times. Its antigen remains unidentified. With 9 bases removed from V and 4 bases from J, the gap between germline ends came to 9 bases. The CDR3 contains 11 residues. Germline loops: CDR1 MDHEN, CDR2 SYDVKM. Tagging with unique molecular identifiers was a feature of the TCR beta cDNA libraries. Once roughly 0.85 to 11 million T cells were used, 400,000 to 550,000 cDNA molecules resulted. TCRdb re-called the PCR reads with MiXCR, one entry per CDR3 protein. The sample shows some 690,000 distinct CDR3 sequences, roughly 27% of them seen only once. V gene TRBV28 combines with J gene TRBJ1-2; D not resolved. This TCR was recovered from a girl aged 10 to 17 with multiple sclerosis. Sequenced material: blood. CDR3 loop: CASFFGYGYTF. The CDR3 nucleotides are TGTGCCAGTTTTTTTGGCTATGGCTACACCTTC.